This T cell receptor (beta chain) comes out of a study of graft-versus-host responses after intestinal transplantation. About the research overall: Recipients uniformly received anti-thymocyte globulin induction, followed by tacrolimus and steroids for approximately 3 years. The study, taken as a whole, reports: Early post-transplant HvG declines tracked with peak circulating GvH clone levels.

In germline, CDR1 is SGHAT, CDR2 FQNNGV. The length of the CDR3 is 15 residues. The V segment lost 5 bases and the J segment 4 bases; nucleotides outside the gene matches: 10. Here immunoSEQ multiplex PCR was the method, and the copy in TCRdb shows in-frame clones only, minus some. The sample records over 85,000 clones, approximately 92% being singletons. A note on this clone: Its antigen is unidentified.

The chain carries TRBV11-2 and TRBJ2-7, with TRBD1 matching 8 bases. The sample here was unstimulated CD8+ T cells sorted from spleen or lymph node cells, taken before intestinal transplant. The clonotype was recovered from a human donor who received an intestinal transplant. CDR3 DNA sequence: TGTGCCAGCAGCCAGGGGGCAGGCCCTTCTTACGAGCAGTACTTC. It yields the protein CASSQGAGPSYEQYF.